One sample yielded the 10 T cell receptor beta chains listed below, sequenced in a study of blood T cell repertoires in COVID-19. Using immunoSEQ multiplex PCR, the repertoire was profiled, and TCRdb retains in-frame clones only, with some absent. The sample lists some 150,000 clones, 84% seen once, with roughly 15% in the top ten. Sequencing input: peripheral blood. These receptors came from a woman aged 70-85 years with COVID-19, enrolled during active disease.

The V and J genes are TRBV9 and TRBJ2-3, with a tentative D call TRBD2 (6 bases). The ends were cut back, 5 bases at V and 0 bases at J, with 13 bases in the middle. CDR3 length: 15 amino acids. From germline, CDR1 is SGDLS and CDR2 YYNGEE. CDR3 nucleotides: TGTGCCAGCAGTACTTGGGGGGAGAGCACAGATACGCAGTATTTT. The encoded protein is CASSTWGESTDTQYF.

The chain links TRBV6-6 to TRBJ1-2, with D perhaps matching TRBD1 (5 bases). Germline lookup yields CDR1 MNHNY and CDR2 SVGAGI (reference sequence). V was shortened by 7 bases and J by 4 bases, with 10 bases between the two germline ends. The CDR3 contains 12 residues. The chain's CDR3 is CASTRVSYGYTF. The CDR3 DNA is TGTGCCAGCACCAGGGTTTCCTATGGCTACACCTTC.

This rearrangement joins TRBV27 to TRBJ2-1, with TRBD2 matching 12 bases. CDR1 MNHEY and CDR2 SMNVEV come from the germline V gene (reference sequence). The CDR3 totals 15 residues. J gave up 9 bases and V 4 bases, and 7 bases lay outside the gene matches. CDR3 DNA sequence: TGTGCCAGCAGTTACCGGACTAGCGGGGCCATTGAGCAGTTCTTC. Protein sequence: CASSYRTSGAIEQFF.

This clone showed up just once. The chain has TRBV4-1 and TRBJ2-7, with TRBD2 matching 10 bases. Trimming removed 4 bases from V and 3 bases from J; junction bases left unmatched: 3. Germline V gene data show CDR1 as MGHRA and CDR2 as YSYEKL. The CDR3 spans 14 residues. CDR3: CASSLQREGYEQYF. The CDR3 DNA is TGCGCCAGCAGCCTCCAGCGGGAGGGCTACGAGCAGTACTTC.

V and J are TRBV27 and TRBJ1-1, with 8 positions matching TRBD1. Germline V CDR1 and CDR2: MNHEY, SMNVEV (reference sequence). V lost 2 bases to trimming and J lost 1 base; unmatched junction nucleotides: 0. The CDR3 is 14 amino acids. The CDR3 DNA follows: TGTGCCAGCAGTTTAGGGACAGGGAACACTGAAGCTTTCTTT. Its protein is CASSLGTGNTEAFF.

This clone has just one count. The chain joins TRBV11-2 to TRBJ2-7; TRBD2 matches at 8 bases. This CDR3 is built from 14 residues. Germline V CDR1 and CDR2: SGHAT, FQNNGV. After removal of 5 bases from V and 5 bases from J, the junction contained 8 bases not matched to a gene. The CDR3 region is CASSPSGRRDEQYF. CDR3 coding DNA: TGTGCCAGCAGCCCCAGCGGGAGAAGGGACGAGCAGTACTTC.

The chain uses TRBV6-1 and TRBJ2-1; D might be TRBD2 (6 bases). Germline V CDR1 and CDR2: MNHNS, SASEGT. The V end was cut by 0 bases, the J end by 11 bases, with 17 bases between. This CDR3 is built from 15 residues. The CDR3 is CASSEASKEGGKQFF. The CDR3 region has the DNA TGTGCCAGCAGTGAAGCGTCGAAGGAAGGCGGGAAGCAGTTCTTC.

V and J are TRBV7-9 and TRBJ2-7; D is perhaps TRBD1 (5 bases). Deletions cut 5 bases from V and 0 bases from J, with 8 bases between. The CDR3 totals 13 residues. Germline V gene sequence: CDR1 SEHNR, CDR2 FQNEAQ (reference sequence). The CDR3 bases are TGTGCCAGCAGCCCCGACAGCTCCTACGAGCAGTACTTC. Its protein product is CASSPDSSYEQYF.

The V gene is TRBV9, the J gene TRBJ2-7, with TRBD1 matching 8 bases. The CDR3 loop spans 14 amino acids. J gave up 2 bases and V 2 bases, and 3 bases lay outside the gene matches. The germline CDR1 and CDR2 sequences are SGDLS and YYNGEE. CDR3 amino acids: CASSVGTGPYEQYF. Here the CDR3 DNA reads TGTGCCAGCAGCGTCGGGACAGGTCCCTACGAGCAGTACTTC.

This clone occurred a few times. The chain employs TRBV29-1 and TRBJ1-5, with D possibly matching TRBD1 (5 bases). This CDR3 comprises 16 residues. Germline loops: CDR1 SQVTM, CDR2 ANQGSEA. V was clipped by 8 bases and J by 3 bases, with 23 bases between them. CDR3 nucleotide sequence: TGCAGCATCACTCTGGGCGGGGGTCGAGACAATCAGCCCCAGCATTTT. The encoded protein is CSITLGGGRDNQPQHF.